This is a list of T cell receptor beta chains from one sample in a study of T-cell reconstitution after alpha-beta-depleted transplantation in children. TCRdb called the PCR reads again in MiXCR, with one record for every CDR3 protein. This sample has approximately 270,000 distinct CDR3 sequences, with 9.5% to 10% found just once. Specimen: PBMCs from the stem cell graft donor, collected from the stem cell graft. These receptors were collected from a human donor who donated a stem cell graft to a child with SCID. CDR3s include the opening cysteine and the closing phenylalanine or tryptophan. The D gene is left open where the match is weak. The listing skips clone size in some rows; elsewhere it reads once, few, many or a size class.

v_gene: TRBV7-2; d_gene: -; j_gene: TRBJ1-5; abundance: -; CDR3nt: TGTGCCAGCAGCATCTGGGACTCCTCGGGCAATCAGCCCCAGCATTTT; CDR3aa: CASSIWDSSGNQPQHF
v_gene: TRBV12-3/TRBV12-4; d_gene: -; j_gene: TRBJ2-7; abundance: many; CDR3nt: TGTGCCAGCAGTTTAAGTTCGGGGTTTGTTTACGAGCAGTACTTC; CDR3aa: CASSLSSGFVYEQYF
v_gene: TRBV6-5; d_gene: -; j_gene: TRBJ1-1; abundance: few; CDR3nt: TGTGCCAGCCGGGACATCACTGAAGCTTTCTTT; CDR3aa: CASRDITEAFF
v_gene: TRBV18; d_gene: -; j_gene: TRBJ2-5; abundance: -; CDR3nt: TGTGCCAGCTCACCAACATCTCCAGGAGGTCCCGCCCAAGAGACCAAGTACTTC; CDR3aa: CASSPTSPGGPAQETKYF
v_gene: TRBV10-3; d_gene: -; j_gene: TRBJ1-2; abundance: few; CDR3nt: TGTGCCATCACCGGGCCCTCTAACTATGGCTACACCTTC; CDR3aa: CAITGPSNYGYTF
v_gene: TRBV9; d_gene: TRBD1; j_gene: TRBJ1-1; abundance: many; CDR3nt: TGTGCCAGCAGCGAAACCGGGACAGCCTTGATGGCTTTCTTT; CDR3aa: CASSETGTALMAFF
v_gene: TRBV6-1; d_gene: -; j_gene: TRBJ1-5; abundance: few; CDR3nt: TGTGCCAGCCACGGGGATCAGCCCCAGCATTTT; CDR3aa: CASHGDQPQHF
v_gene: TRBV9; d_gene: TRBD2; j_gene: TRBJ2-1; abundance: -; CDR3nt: TGTGCCAGCACCTCGACTAGCGGGGGTGATGAGCAGTTCTTC; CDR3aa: CASTSTSGGDEQFF
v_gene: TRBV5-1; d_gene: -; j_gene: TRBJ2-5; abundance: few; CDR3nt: TGCGCCAGCCGCCAGGGAAACCAAGAGACCCAGTACTTC; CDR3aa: CASRQGNQETQYF
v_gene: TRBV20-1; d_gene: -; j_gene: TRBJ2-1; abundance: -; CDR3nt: TGCAGTGCCTCGAACGGGGGTCCCATAGTGTATGAGCAGTTCTTC; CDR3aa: CSASNGGPIVYEQFF
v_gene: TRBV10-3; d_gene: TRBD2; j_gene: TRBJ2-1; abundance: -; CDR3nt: TGTGCCATCAGGCGCGGGGGGGCTTCCAATGAGCAGTTCTTC; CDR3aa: CAIRRGGASNEQFF
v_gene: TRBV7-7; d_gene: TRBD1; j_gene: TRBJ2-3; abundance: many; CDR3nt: TGTGCTAGCAGCCGCGGGACAGGGGGCACAGATACGCAGTATTTT; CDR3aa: CASSRGTGGTDTQYF
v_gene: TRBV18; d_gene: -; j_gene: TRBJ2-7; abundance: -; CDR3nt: TGTGCCAGCTCACCACGGGCAGGGAACTACAAGCAGTACTTC; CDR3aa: CASSPRAGNYKQYF
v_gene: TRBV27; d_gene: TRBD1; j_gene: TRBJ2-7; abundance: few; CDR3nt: TGTGCCAGCAGTTTACTGGCAGGGGGCATCGACGAGCAGTACTTC; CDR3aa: CASSLLAGGIDEQYF
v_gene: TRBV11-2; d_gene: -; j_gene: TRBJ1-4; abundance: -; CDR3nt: TGTGCCAGCAGCTTAGATCCTGGGTATAATGAAAAACTGTTTTTT; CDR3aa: CASSLDPGYNEKLFF